The clone carrying this T cell receptor (beta chain) appeared many times. The data derive from a study of early T cells in non-severe SARS-CoV-2 infection. From germline, CDR1 is SGHVS and CDR2 FQNEAQ. The CDR3 is made up of 16 amino acids. V lost 4 bases, J lost 4 bases, and 10 bases stayed unmatched. In TCRdb, the 5' RACE reads were re-called with MiXCR into one record per CDR3 protein. This table has 45,000 to 55,000 distinct CDR3 sequences, 5.5% to 7.5% appearing once. The chain is built from TRBV7-8 and TRBJ2-1, with TRBD1 matching over 7 bases. The sample comprised whole blood. This TCR was sampled from an adult who was a healthcare worker with PCR-confirmed SARS-CoV-2 infection or an uninfected control (not recorded which). The CDR3 spells CASSSYRGPGYNEQFF. The CDR3 nucleotides are TGTGCCAGCAGCTCATACAGGGGCCCAGGGTACAATGAGCAGTTCTTC.